These T cell receptor beta chains were read from a single sample in a study. Each CDR3 protein is one row after TCRdb ran MiXCR on the RT-PCR reads. The sample has more than 600,000 distinct CDR3 sequences, around 14% seen once. Sequencing input: memory CD4+ T cells from blood. These receptors were collected from a female donor in good health, serving as a healthy control. Each CDR3 is given with its conserved first and last residue. The D gene is left open where the match is weak. A row's size may be missing; if present it is once, few, many or a size class.

J gene | V gene | D gene | clone size | CDR3 DNA | CDR3 protein
TRBJ1-6 | TRBV18 | - | - | TGTGCCAGCTCACCATTAGGAGGCGCAGAGTTTTCACCCCTCCACTTT | CASSPLGGAEFSPLHF
TRBJ2-1 | TRBV5-1 | TRBD2 | - | TGCGCCAGCAGCATTTCTAGCGGGAGCACCTACAATGAGCAGTTCTTC | CASSISSGSTYNEQFF
TRBJ2-5 | TRBV27 | - | - | TGTGCCAGCAGGTATAGGATGAACCTACAAGAGACCCAGTACTTC | CASRYRMNLQETQYF
TRBJ2-7 | TRBV21-1 | - | - | TGTGCCCGACGGACTAGCGGGGCCACCTACGAGCAGTACTTC | CARRTSGATYEQYF
TRBJ1-5 | TRBV6-5 | - | few | TGTGCCAGCAGTTACGGGGGTGGGAACAATCAGCCCCAGCATTTT | CASSYGGGNNQPQHF
TRBJ1-3 | TRBV4-3 | - | - | TGCGCCAGCAGCCAAGATCGGGCGGCCGCAGGAAACACCATATATTTT | CASSQDRAAAGNTIYF
TRBJ2-1 | TRBV3-1 | - | few | TGTGCCAGCAGCCAAGCGGGGACCCCCTACAATGAGCAGTTCTTC | CASSQAGTPYNEQFF
TRBJ1-2 | TRBV5-1 | TRBD1 | - | TGCGCCAGCAGCTTGGCAGGGGGCGGTGGCTATGGCTACACCTTC | CASSLAGGGGYGYTF
TRBJ2-1 | TRBV7-2 | TRBD2 | - | TGTGCCAGCAGCCGCGGAGTAGTAGCGGGAGACCCCAATGAGCAGTTCTTC | CASSRGVVAGDPNEQFF
TRBJ2-2 | TRBV24-1 | - | many | TGTGCCACCAGTGATGACGCGTACTACCACGGTAACACCGGGGAGCTGTTTTTT | CATSDDAYYHGNTGELFF
TRBJ2-4 | TRBV6-2/TRBV6-3 | - | - | TGTGCCAGCAGCAGCCGGGGGAACAAAAACATTCAGTACTTC | CASSSRGNKNIQYF
TRBJ2-7 | TRBV29-1 | - | many | TGCAGCGTTGAAGATGGAGGGGGACACGAGCAGTACTTC | CSVEDGGGHEQYF
TRBJ2-1 | TRBV11-2 | - | few | TGTGCCAGCAGCTTAGAGTCGACTGAGCAGTTCTTC | CASSLESTEQFF
TRBJ1-1 | TRBV4-2 | TRBD1 | many | TGTGCCAGCAGCCTAGGACAGGGTTTGGGCACTGAAGCTTTCTTT | CASSLGQGLGTEAFF
TRBJ1-2 | TRBV20-1 | - | - | TGCAGTGCTACCCCGATCGAACAGGGCAACTATGGCTACACCTTC | CSATPIEQGNYGYTF
TRBJ1-3 | TRBV9 | - | - | TGTGCCAGCAGTTACACGAGCTCTGGAAACACCATATATTTT | CASSYTSSGNTIYF
TRBJ1-4 | TRBV11-2 | TRBD1 | few | TGTGCCAGCAGCTTAGGAGACAGGGCGGGCGAAAAACTGTTTTTT | CASSLGDRAGEKLFF
TRBJ2-1 | TRBV20-1 | - | many | TGCAGTGCTAGGATGCGTCGGGTTAAATCCTACAATGAGCAGTTCTTC | CSARMRRVKSYNEQFF
TRBJ2-1 | TRBV20-1 | TRBD2 | many | TGCAGTGCTAGAAAGCGGGAGGGTACCTACAATGAGCAGTTCTTC | CSARKREGTYNEQFF
TRBJ2-1 | TRBV12-3/TRBV12-4 | TRBD2 | - | TGTGCCAGTAATGACGTCAAGCGGGACCGGAGCTCCTACAATGAGCAGTTCTTC | CASNDVKRDRSSYNEQFF
TRBJ2-7 | TRBV29-1 | - | few | TGCAGCGGGGAACAACTGTGGATCTACGAGCAGTACTTC | CSGEQLWIYEQYF
TRBJ1-5 | TRBV12-3/TRBV12-4 | - | many | TGTGCCAGCAGTTCCTTTGGAGGAAGCAATCAGCCCCAGCATTTT | CASSSFGGSNQPQHF
TRBJ2-3 | TRBV6-2/TRBV6-3 | TRBD1 | few | TGTGCCAGCAGAAGAACACGGGACAGCAATACGCAGTATTTT | CASRRTRDSNTQYF
TRBJ2-7 | TRBV6-1 | - | - | TGTGCCAGCACCCCCCGGGGGTACGAGCAGTACTTC | CASTPRGYEQYF
TRBJ2-7 | TRBV20-1 | TRBD2 | few | TGCAGTGCTGGACTAGCGGGAGGCGAGCAGTACTTC | CSAGLAGGEQYF
TRBJ2-5 | TRBV5-1 | - | many | TGCGCCAGCAGCTTGGCGGGACTCCAGGGGGAGACCCAGTACTTC | CASSLAGLQGETQYF
TRBJ2-3 | TRBV5-5 | TRBD2 | - | TGTGCCAGCAGCGTCGAGTGGGGAGGGGATACGCAGTATTTT | CASSVEWGGDTQYF
TRBJ2-2 | TRBV4-1 | TRBD2 | - | TGCGCCAGCATCAGGGCGGGAGTGAGTAGCACCGGGGAGCTGTTTTTT | CASIRAGVSSTGELFF
TRBJ2-1 | TRBV7-2 | - | many | TGTGCCAGCAGCCCGGACAGCTACAATGAGCAGTTCTTC | CASSPDSYNEQFF
TRBJ2-1 | TRBV12-3/TRBV12-4 | TRBD1 | many | TGTGCCAGCAGGCCCGGGACAGGGGGAAGGGAGCAGTTCTTC | CASRPGTGGREQFF
TRBJ1-3 | TRBV5-6 | TRBD1 | - | TGTGCCAGCAGCTTTACGACAGGGGTGATCTCTGGAAACACCATATATTTT | CASSFTTGVISGNTIYF
TRBJ2-1 | TRBV19 | TRBD2 | - | TGTGCCAGTAGTAGAGAATTGGTAGCGGGAGCGGCTGAGCAGTTCTTC | CASSRELVAGAAEQFF
TRBJ2-5 | TRBV4-2 | - | - | TGTGCCAGCAGCCAAGAGGTAATGGGGTTTGACGGCCAAGAGACCCAGTACTTC | CASSQEVMGFDGQETQYF
TRBJ2-1 | TRBV30 | - | - | TGTGCCTGGGGCTATTCCTACAATGAGCAGTTCTTC | CAWGYSYNEQFF
TRBJ1-3 | TRBV3-1 | - | - | TGTGCCAGCAGCCCAACGGTTGCTGGAAACACCATATATTTT | CASSPTVAGNTIYF
TRBJ1-1 | TRBV9 | - | few | TGTGCCAGCAGCGTAGGCGGGGGGGACACTGAAGCTTTCTTT | CASSVGGGDTEAFF
TRBJ2-5 | TRBV19 | - | few | TGTGCCAGTAGTGATAGGCCGGAGGAGACCCAGTACTTC | CASSDRPEETQYF
TRBJ1-4 | TRBV7-2 | TRBD1 | many | TGTGCCAGCAGCGTCCGGGACAGGGGAACTAATGAAAAACTGTTTTTT | CASSVRDRGTNEKLFF
TRBJ2-5 | TRBV9 | TRBD2 | many | TGTGCCAGCAGTTTTACTAGCGGGGGGGCGGAAGAGACCCAGTACTTC | CASSFTSGGAEETQYF
TRBJ2-7 | TRBV28 | - | - | TGTGCCAGCAGTTTCTTCGGAATAACCTACGAGCAGTACTTC | CASSFFGITYEQYF
TRBJ2-1 | TRBV15 | - | many | TGTGCCACCAGCCCTGGTGACGGCAATGAGCAGTTCTTC | CATSPGDGNEQFF
TRBJ1-5 | TRBV7-9 | - | - | TGTGCCAGCAGCCCCGACTCGGGTCAGCCCCAGCATTTT | CASSPDSGQPQHF
TRBJ2-1 | TRBV5-1 | - | - | TGCGCCAGCAGCGAGACACCAAGCTCCTACAATGAGCAGTTCTTC | CASSETPSSYNEQFF
TRBJ2-1 | TRBV2 | - | - | TGTGCCAGCAGTGAAGACCAAAACTACAATGAGCAGTTCTTC | CASSEDQNYNEQFF
TRBJ2-1 | TRBV20-1 | - | many | TGCAGTGCTAGAGGAGCGGCAGACAATGAGCAGTTCTTC | CSARGAADNEQFF
TRBJ1-2 | TRBV10-3 | TRBD1 | few | TGTGCCATCAGAGGACAGGGGGCGTTCGGCTACACCTTC | CAIRGQGAFGYTF
TRBJ1-3 | TRBV4-3 | - | few | TGCGCCAGCAGCCAGGGGACAGGAAACACCATATATTTT | CASSQGTGNTIYF
TRBJ2-1 | TRBV30 | - | - | TGTGCCTACGCCCTTGGTAGAGCGCTCCGGGGGAATGAGCAGTTCTTC | CAYALGRALRGNEQFF
TRBJ2-2 | TRBV9 | - | - | TGTGCCAGCAGTGACGGGGGAGGGGGTAGCACCGGGGAGCTGTTTTTT | CASSDGGGGSTGELFF
TRBJ2-7 | TRBV9 | - | few | TGTGCCAGCAGCGTAAGGCCCGTGGCCTACGAGCAGTACTTC | CASSVRPVAYEQYF